This record looks at one T cell receptor beta chain sequence and its context. The target of this receptor is not known. The input lacks base qualities; no much larger clone sits a single base away. CDR1 and CDR2, looked up from the germline V gene, are MNHNS and SASEGT. The junction carries 8 bases between V and J, which are trimmed by 1 base and 0 bases respectively. Including the terminal cysteine and phenylalanine, the CDR3 comprises 15 residues. Solely the CDR3 DNA is kept, with 45 bases framed from the first base. In total, roughly 670 healthy bone marrow donors made up the cohort. Cohort members were all nominally healthy when sampled, although unrecorded immune exposures were likely present. The donor tested CMV seropositive, placing the donor among the 250 to 350 seropositive members of the cohort. Each donor provided a peripheral blood sample, and peripheral blood mononuclear cells were used for TCR beta sequencing. Genomic DNA was extracted from the blood cell samples with the Qiagen DNeasy Blood Extraction Kit.

The sample belongs to a study of cytomegalovirus exposure and HLA in healthy donors (dated by TCRdb to 2015 to 2018). For the study in its entirety: According to an earlier analysis of several hundred of the donors, roughly 180 million T cells yielded 117 million unique TCR beta sequences and roughly 280 Gb of sequence data. Roughly 300 gigabases of sequencing data and tens of millions of unique TCR sequences were included in an early release covering about 620 HLA-typed donors. The genetic ancestry cluster associated with self-reported Caucasian donors included about 84% of the 398 genotyped donors. The study was designed to test whether signatures of past pathogen exposure could be identified by cataloging public T cell receptors. The study used immunosequencing to profile the T cell repertoires of several hundred subjects and linked those repertoires to cytomegalovirus serostatus. A separate validation cohort of some 130 different subjects was used in addition to the approximately 700-subject first cohort. To predict cytomegalovirus infection status, the study brought together high-throughput TCR immunosequencing, statistical association of individual TCRs with disease status, and machine learning. A later analysis re-examined previously published TCR beta repertoires from 610 or so donors and added high-resolution HLA genotyping to investigate patterns of TCR occurrence. Rather than drawing on any new phenotypic data, the later analysis identified candidate immune exposures from TCR beta sequences and the way those sequences occurred across donors. To decide whether each TCR beta V gene segment behaved as functional or pseudogenic, an earlier analysis of some 600 of the donors relied on high-throughput TCR beta sequencing. Donor age, sex, ethnicity and CMV serostatus were collected together with the repertoire data. In a later genetic analysis, genome-wide SNP genotypes for about three fifths of the 666 donors were used, and that subset was treated as a discovery cohort. All discovery cohort repertoires had been generated on a single sequencing platform. Both class I and class II loci were covered by HLA typing, at four-digit resolution. The number of typed donors differed by locus: roughly 629-640 for A, B, C, DRB1 and DQB1; some 500 for DQA1; around 610 for DPA1; and roughly 470 for DPB1. Several DR-DQ haplotypes were handled as single units for association and clustering, since linkage in the cohort was strong. Among some 410 genotyped donors of the cohort, an average of approximately 230,000 unique TCR beta nucleotide sequences were sequenced per donor, around a sixth of them non-productive. Study-wide findings and limitations: Three of the identified cytomegalovirus-associated TCR beta chains were confirmed in vitro to be specific for cytomegalovirus antigens. A later genetic analysis associated a missense DCLRE1C variant with V-gene and J-gene trimming of TCR beta chains, and an independent cohort replicated the association. When HLA alleles, especially DR and DQ, strongly co-occurred, TCR associations were difficult to assign to individual alleles. Roughly uniform sequencing depth across donors was assumed in presence/absence analyses, although this assumption may not hold. The 87-base-pair reads could not distinguish some IMGT-functional V segments, including TRBV6-2 and TRBV6-3, so those segments were excluded. Across donors, most TCR sequences were observed very rarely, whereas some public TCRs were present in many individuals. For the cohort, immune exposure information was limited to CMV serostatus. The cohort was sequenced for TCR beta chains only, and without alpha or paired-chain data the features that could be detected were limited. According to a later genetic analysis, donors in an Asian-associated ancestry cluster had fewer N-insertions in productive TCRs than the approximately 690-donor mean. Because HLA typing was unavailable for some donors at each locus, only the typed subset was used in association tests. A cluster of highly shared sequence variants was judged likely to be a technical artifact of the sequencing pipeline. In a later analysis, the rate of TCR association differed among HLA loci, with DRB1 alleles having the most associated TCRs and HLA-C alleles having the fewest. Because counts were too low, seventeen rarely observed V segments, including chromosome 9 orphons, were left out of the earlier analysis of 500 to 650 of the donors. The authors suggested that the approach could potentially be generalized to other disease states and immunological phenotypes. Broadly in line with IMGT annotations, most TCR beta V segments showed up in productive rearrangements about 90% or about 30% of the time in an earlier analysis of around 550 of the donors. In a later analysis, HLA-associated TCR beta chains were found to be more clonally expanded and to have lower generation probabilities than equally common non-associated chains. Cytomegalovirus status was reported to be diagnosed by the classifier with high specificity and sensitivity in both the original and validation cohorts. Linkage disequilibrium might explain the correlated functional status among segregating V segments, but an unknown experimental factor could not be excluded. A later analysis found that most CMV-associated TCR beta chains appeared HLA-restricted, with HLA associations seemingly driven largely by CMV exposure. A later analysis associated about 17,000 TCR beta sequences with specific HLA alleles at a false discovery rate of 0.05. Several of the top co-occurrence clusters appeared to be linked to parvovirus B19, influenza, CMV and Epstein-Barr virus, according to a later analysis. The study gave a list of about 150 TCR beta chains associated with cytomegalovirus. A further reported finding was that TCR beta sequences accurately predicted the HLA-A and HLA-B alleles for most subjects in the first cohort.

Library prep was done by the immunoSEQ multiplex PCR assay. For the multiplex PCR, a mixture combining 60 forward primers for TCR Vbeta segments and 13 reverse primers for TCR Jbeta segments was used. The CDR3 region of rearranged TCR beta genes was amplified from genomic DNA with a multiplex PCR assay. The amplified TCR beta libraries were sequenced on the Illumina HiSeq System as 87-base-pair reads. Regarding the original processing steps: In a later analysis, around 80 million unique TCR beta chains were counted across the roughly 670 repertoires, and some 10 million of these chains were shared by at least two donors. Raw reads were error-corrected and collapsed into unique sequences by a nearest-neighbor algorithm in which closely related sequences were merged to remove PCR and sequencing errors. Alignment of CDR3 sequences to IMGT reference sequences was used to assign V, D and J gene segments. For a sequence to be retained, a match of at least six nucleotides was required to both a V gene segment and a J gene segment. Rearrangements were classified as productive when the CDR3 lacked stop codons and remained in frame with V and J, and all other rearrangements were classified as non-productive. Following IMGT convention, CDR3 was defined as the stretch from the second conserved V-encoded cysteine up to the conserved J-encoded phenylalanine. In an earlier analysis of just under 600 of the donors, sequences lacking an unambiguous match to a single V gene segment were excluded. An earlier analysis of fewer than 750 of the donors called V segments functional above 56.7% productive rearrangements and segregating when the between-donor standard deviation exceeded 5%. To diagnose cytomegalovirus status from the catalog of TCR beta chain sequences, a statistical classification framework was built. In a later analysis, V and J genes were assigned by comparing TCR nucleotide sequences against IMGT/GENE-DB human TR gene sequences. The TCRdist pipeline was used in a later analysis to assign CDR3 sequences and most-parsimonious VDJ recombination scenarios. In a later analysis, each TCR beta chain was defined by its CDR3 amino acid sequence together with its V-gene family, and reads without a unique V-gene family were excluded. A later analysis removed nearly 600 highly shared, low-generation-probability nucleotide sequences to deal with suspected cross-contamination and a sequencing artifact. A later analysis calculated a clonal expansion index for each public chain from normalized within-repertoire ranks of inferred template counts. In a later analysis, generation probabilities were computed using a VDJ recombination model fitted to out-of-frame rearrangements, and the results were checked against IGoR. In a later analysis, TCR-TCR, TCR-HLA and TCR-CMV co-occurrence was scored with hypergeometric tests, and a repertoire-size bias correction was applied to TCR pairs. In a later analysis, false discovery rates were estimated by permuting HLA or CMV assignments 20 times. In a later analysis, co-occurring TCRs were grouped with DBSCAN, and TCRdist sequence similarity was added when clustering was performed within HLA-allele-positive subsets. Repertoires with fewer than 30,000 or more than 120,000 public chains, plus five repertoires with anomalous nucleotide sharing, were excluded from co-occurrence clustering. This immuneACCESS table, as held by TCRdb, lists in-frame sequences with V and J called but not all clones. Of the missing ones, under half trace to an unresolved V gene in checked studies; the others have no known cause. The V and J calls and clone size come from that table; D and trimming were worked out from the DNA. In all, the sample holds 130,000 or so clones, and around 66% of those were seen once. The top ten clones comprise approximately 8.5% of the sample.

The receptor comes from a woman aged 40-49 years in good health and CMV-seropositive. The chain is encoded by TRBV6-1 joined to TRBJ2-3; the D gene is possibly TRBD2, with 5 bases matching. The source material was PBMCs. The encoded CDR3 is CASSEDGGSTDTQYF. The sequenced DNA is TGTGCCAGCAGTGAAGACGGCGGGAGCACAGATACGCAGTATTTT.